This T cell receptor beta chain was documented in a study of sequential checkpoint blockade in melanoma. Sequenced by immunoSEQ multiplex PCR; TCRdb stores in-frame clones only, minus some. The sample has some 14,000 clones, approximately 48% seen once. Treatment reported: randomized to nivolumab then ipilimumab (arm A) or the reverse (arm B). No patient had prior DNA-damaging chemotherapy. Live CD3+CD8+ CD19− CD56− cells were sorted from PBMCs. V dropped 3 bases and J dropped 0 bases, with 9 bases sitting between them. Germline CDR1 reads SGHAT; CDR2 reads FQNNGV. The CDR3 loop spans 15 amino acids. The chain has TRBV11-2 and TRBJ2-1, with D maybe TRBD2 (6 bases). This specimen consisted of CD8+ T cells sorted from blood (inferred from file names), obtained from a patient given nivolumab and ipilimumab in sequence. The clonotype originates from a human donor with melanoma. The CDR3 nucleotides are TGTGCCAGCAGCTTTGCGGGGAACTCCTACAATGAGCAGTTCTTC. It encodes CASSFAGNSYNEQFF. Supplemented by reference TRBV11-2 and TRBJ2-1, the full variable domain reads EAGVAQSPRYKIIEKRQSVAFWCNPISGHATLYWYQQILGQGPKLLIQFQNNGVVDDSQLPKDRFSAERLKGVDSTLKIQPAKLEDSAVYLCASSFAGNSYNEQFFGPGTRLTVL.